These 17 T cell receptor beta chains came from one sample sequenced in a study of control samples from healthy donors and cancer patients (dated by TCRdb to 2018 to 2021). Library preparation was by the immunoSEQ multiplex PCR assay. TCRdb provides this immuneACCESS table in a form limited to in-frame rearrangements. Some clones are lacking; in checked studies, under half of them reflect an unresolved V gene, and why the rest are absent is not known. This sample gives about 79,000 clones in total; 93% of them show up just once. The ten largest clones take up around 1.3% of the sample. The sample taken for sequencing was PBMCs. All receptors derive from a woman aged 40 to 55 with lung cancer.

The chain combines TRBV27 with TRBJ2-3; TRBD2 aligns across 9 bases. The CDR3 runs to 15 residues. Germline V gene sequence: CDR1 MNHEY, CDR2 SMNVEV (reference sequence). The V segment lost 0 bases and the J segment 4 bases; nucleotides outside the gene matches: 2. The CDR3 DNA reads TGTGCCAGCAGTTTATCGGCGGGGGGGGCAGATACGCAGTATTTT. Its translation: CASSLSAGGADTQYF.

In its sample, this clone was seen once. The chain couples TRBV6-1 to TRBJ2-7, with 7 nucleotides matching TRBD1. J lost 3 bases, V lost 3 bases, and 11 bases had no gene match. The germline gives CDR1 MNHNS, CDR2 SASEGT. The length of the CDR3 is 16 residues. The CDR3 region is CASSEGARQGLYEQYF. The CDR3 coding sequence is TGTGCCAGCAGTGAGGGCGCGAGACAGGGTCTCTACGAGCAGTACTTC.

Turning to this clone: Germline and junction disagree at one end, which may indicate a read error. V gene TRBV3-1 (or the pseudogene TRBV3-2) combines with J gene TRBJ2-7; D not resolved. The V gene's germline CDR1 is LGHDT and CDR2 YNNKEL (reference sequence). The CDR3 runs 12 residues. CDR3 sequence (DNA): TGTGCCAGCAGCCTCCCCTCCTCCGAGCAGTACTTC. Translation: CASSLPSSEQYF.

This sequence joins TRBV2 and TRBJ2-2; no definite D call. The CDR3 consists of 14 residues. Deletions cut 7 bases from V and 0 bases from J, with 9 bases between. Germline loops: CDR1 SNHLY, CDR2 FYNNEI. The CDR3 region is CASTRGSNTGELFF. In DNA, the CDR3 is TGTGCCAGCACCCGTGGATCGAACACCGGGGAGCTGTTTTTT.

The V and J genes are TRBV5-1 and TRBJ1-2; no clear D. Per the germline V gene, CDR1 is SGHRS and CDR2 is YFSETQ. V was clipped by 0 bases and J by 3 bases, with 6 bases between them. This CDR3 contains 13 residues. CDR3 residues: CASSLETDYGYTF. CDR3 in DNA: TGCGCCAGCAGCTTGGAAACAGACTATGGCTACACCTTC.

This rearrangement joins TRBV2 to TRBJ2-5; 10 bases match TRBD1. V lost 2 bases, J lost 7 bases, and 7 bases stayed unmatched. This CDR3 is built from 15 residues. Germline CDR1 SNHLY, CDR2 FYNNEI. CDR3 DNA sequence: TGTGCCAGCAGTGAACTTGACAGGGGGCGGAGGACCCAGTACTTC. Translation gives CASSELDRGRRTQYF.

The rearrangement uses TRBV30 and TRBJ2-1, with TRBD2 identical over 9 bases. The CDR3 spans 16 residues. Germline V CDR1 and CDR2: GTSNPN, SVGIG (reference sequence). J gave up 3 bases and V 1 base, and 7 bases lay outside the gene matches. Here the CDR3 reads CAWSATFSGGYNEQFF. CDR3 bases: TGTGCCTGGAGTGCCACCTTTAGCGGGGGCTACAATGAGCAGTTCTTC.

The chain links TRBV28 to TRBJ2-7; D not resolved. CDR3 size: 15 residues. Trimming took off 3 bases at V and 3 bases at J, with 15 bases between the two ends. CDR1 MDHEN and CDR2 SYDVKM come from the germline V gene. The CDR3 spells CASSFVLPPLYEQYF. The CDR3 DNA follows: TGTGCCAGCAGTTTCGTTCTCCCCCCTCTCTACGAGCAGTACTTC. The variable domain in full, completed from reference TRBV28 and TRBJ2-7, reads DVKVTQSSRYLVKRTGEKVFLECVQDMDHENMFWYRQDPGLGLRLIYFSYDVKMKEKGDIPEGYSVSREKKERFSLILESASTNQTSMYLCASSFVLPPLYEQYFGPGTRLTVT.

The genes are TRBV19 and TRBJ2-7; D unresolved. The CDR3 runs to 13 residues. Germline assignment: CDR1 LNHDA and CDR2 SQIVND (reference sequence). V was pared by 10 bases and J by 2 bases, with 15 bases between. CDR3 residues: CATSRGRPYEQYF. The CDR3 nucleotides are TGTGCCACCTCCCGAGGACGGCCCTACGAGCAGTACTTC.

J is TRBJ2-1 and V is TRBV29-1; weak D call: TRBD1 (5 bases). Germline CDR1 reads SQVTM; CDR2 reads ANQGSEA. Trimming left V 1 base short and J 0 bases short, with 13 bases between. This CDR3 has 16 amino acids. CDR3 coding DNA: TGCAGCGTTGAAGGCCAGGGTCCGAGCTCCTACAATGAGCAGTTCTTC. Encoded protein: CSVEGQGPSSYNEQFF.

This clone was counted once. The chain has TRBV4-1 and TRBJ1-1, with D possibly matching TRBD1 (6 bases). CDR1 is MGHRA and CDR2 is YSYEKL in the germline V gene. The CDR3 covers 15 residues. Trimming removed 1 base at V and 5 bases at J, with 14 bases between. CDR3 in DNA: TGCGCCAGCAGCCAAGTGCGAGGGGGAGGGACTGAAGCTTTCTTT. It specifies CASSQVRGGGTEAFF.

The chain couples TRBV18 to TRBJ2-1; 9 nucleotides line up with TRBD1. Germline assignment: CDR1 KGHSH and CDR2 LQKENI. J lost 6 bases, V lost 4 bases, and 13 bases had no gene match. The CDR3 runs 17 residues. The CDR3 region is CASSLVPGQGSSNEQFF. CDR3 DNA: TGTGCCAGCTCACTCGTCCCGGGACAGGGATCGAGCAATGAGCAGTTCTTC.

The count of this clone is one. The rearrangement uses TRBV9 and TRBJ1-4; TRBD1 matches 7 bases. CDR1 SGDLS and CDR2 YYNGEE come from the germline V gene. The CDR3 covers 15 residues. V dropped 4 bases and J dropped 5; count of bases not matched to a gene: 8. This CDR3 is CASSIEGGLNEKLFF. As DNA, the CDR3 is TGTGCCAGCAGCATAGAAGGGGGCCTGAATGAAAAACTGTTTTTT.

This clone is labeled large. The chain links TRBV19 to TRBJ1-1; D unresolved. The germline CDR1 and CDR2 sequences are LNHDA and SQIVND (reference sequence). V shed 9 bases and J shed 0 bases, with 14 bases lying between them. The CDR3 is 14 amino acids. The CDR3 nucleotides read TGTGCCAGCCATCGCTGGAGGCTGAACACTGAAGCTTTCTTT. This encodes CASHRWRLNTEAFF.

The rearrangement uses TRBV3-1 (or the pseudogene TRBV3-2) and TRBJ1-1; D remains unclear. The V and J ends lost 1 base and 4 bases respectively, with 7 bases between them. CDR1 and CDR2 (germline): LGHDT, YNNKEL (reference sequence). This CDR3 contains 13 residues. In DNA form, the CDR3 reads TGTGCCAGCAGCCAAGGGGCGGCCACTGAAGCTTTCTTT. It encodes CASSQGAATEAFF.

This clone has a single count. This sequence joins TRBV12-3 or TRBV12-4 and TRBJ1-2, with D uncertain. CDR3 length: 11 amino acids. V was trimmed by 5 bases and J by 4 bases, leaving 5 bases between them. The CDR3 DNA sequence: TGTGCCAGCAGTCTTCGCTATGGCTACACCTTC. This encodes CASSLRYGYTF.

This clone was detected only once. The chain recombines TRBV21-1 with TRBJ2-7; the DNA was not compared with TRBD1, the D call given in the table. TRBV21-1 is labeled a pseudogene. The length of the CDR3 is 12 residues. The CDR3 is CAPLADSYEQYF. CDR3 bases: TGTGCCCCTCTGGCTGACTCCTACGAGCAGTACTTC.